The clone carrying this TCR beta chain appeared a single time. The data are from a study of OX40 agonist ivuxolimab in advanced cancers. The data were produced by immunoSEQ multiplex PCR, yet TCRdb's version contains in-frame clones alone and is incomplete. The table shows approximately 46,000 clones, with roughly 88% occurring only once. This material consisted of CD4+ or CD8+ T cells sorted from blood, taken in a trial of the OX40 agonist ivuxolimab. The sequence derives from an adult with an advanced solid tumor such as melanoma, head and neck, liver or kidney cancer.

The CDR3 sequence: CASSLTGGTYEQYF. CDR3 in DNA: TGTGCCAGCAGCTTAACAGGCGGAACCTACGAGCAGTACTTC. The chain recombines TRBV7-3 with TRBJ2-7; D is uncertain. CDR1 is SGHTA, CDR2 FQGTGA, per germline. This CDR3 region has 14 residues. Deletions cut 0 bases from V and 2 bases from J, with 8 bases between.